A selection of T cell receptor beta chains follows, all from one sample in a study of blood T cell repertoires in COVID-19. TCRdb keeps only in-frame clones here, not all; method: immunoSEQ multiplex PCR. Of roughly 140,000 clones in the sample, about 86% are singletons; the top ten hold roughly 3.3%. The sample consisted of peripheral blood. The source of these receptors is an older man with acute or convalescent COVID-19. CDR3s include the opening cysteine and the closing phenylalanine or tryptophan. The D gene is left open where the match is weak.

- | TRBJ2-6 | TRBV24-1 | CATSNSRTGANVLTF
- | TRBJ1-1 | TRBV7-2 | CASSPDTLNTEAFF
TRBD1 | TRBJ1-3 | TRBV6-5 | CASSLRTGGNTIYF
- | TRBJ2-1 | TRBV7-2 | CASSYPGDFNEQFF
TRBD1 | TRBJ2-7 | TRBV28 | CASSPRDSSYEQYF
- | TRBJ1-1 | TRBV27 | CASSWATGVSTEAFF
- | TRBJ2-1 | TRBV19 | CASNAGTVEQFF
TRBD1 | TRBJ2-7 | TRBV20-1 | CSARDSYEQYF
- | TRBJ2-3 | TRBV28 | CASPSPTATSTDTQYF
TRBD1 | TRBJ1-1 | TRBV11-1 | CASSQGRTGVITEAFF
TRBD1 | TRBJ2-1 | TRBV7-3 | CASSTDTGVWNEQFF
TRBD2 | TRBJ2-1 | TRBV7-2 | CASSLGPEGLPLNEQFF
- | TRBJ2-1 | TRBV7-6 | CASTPAGPINNEQFF
TRBD2 | TRBJ2-5 | TRBV18 | CASSPGLAGAAGETQYF
TRBD1 | TRBJ1-5 | TRBV29-1 | CSVGDRGQPQHF
TRBD1 | TRBJ1-2 | TRBV5-1 | CASSLGDRGGGYTF
- | TRBJ2-7 | TRBV11-2 | CASKRVGYEQYF
TRBD2 | TRBJ2-1 | TRBV7-3 | CASSLSGLSYNEQFF
TRBD2 | TRBJ2-1 | TRBV10-3 | CAISSGRASDEQFF
TRBD1 | TRBJ1-2 | TRBV5-6 | CASSLQGFTNYGYTF
TRBD1 | TRBJ1-6 | TRBV6-2/TRBV6-3 | CASSYSTGGYNSPLHF
TRBD1 | TRBJ1-2 | TRBV5-6 | CASSLGGQGPNYGYTF
- | TRBJ1-1 | TRBV2 | CASRQAMNTEAFF
- | TRBJ2-3 | TRBV2 | CASSAGGGGSDTQYF
- | TRBJ2-5 | TRBV19 | CASTSSWGGQETQYF
- | TRBJ2-5 | TRBV12-5 | CASGLGSWETQYF
TRBD1 | TRBJ1-5 | TRBV29-1 | CSTQQGKDQPQHF
TRBD2 | TRBJ2-5 | TRBV29-1 | CSVDVSGIGETQYF
- | TRBJ1-6 | TRBV7-8 | CASSLALRQISSYNSPLHF
- | TRBJ1-1 | TRBV2 | CASSERGINEAFF
- | TRBJ2-6 | TRBV7-8 | CASSSTAVLSSGANVLTF
TRBD1 | TRBJ2-1 | TRBV6-2/TRBV6-3 | CASSIGSGGPYNEQFF
TRBD2 | TRBJ2-3 | TRBV6-6 | CASSLAGGGGTDTQYF
TRBD2 | TRBJ2-5 | TRBV6-2/TRBV6-3 | CASSGTSGTETQYF
- | TRBJ2-7 | TRBV4-2 | CASSQANGIYEQYF
TRBD2 | TRBJ2-3 | TRBV7-3 | CASSLKEREGRPDTQYF
- | TRBJ2-7 | TRBV18 | CASSPQQEAYEQYF
- | TRBJ1-2 | TRBV28 | CASSLSRASGYTF
- | TRBJ2-1 | TRBV7-3 | CASSLGGASSYNEQFF
- | TRBJ2-1 | TRBV7-6 | CASSLAQGVSHNEQFF
TRBD1 | TRBJ1-2 | TRBV5-1 | CASSLGSGQAYGYTF
- | TRBJ1-2 | TRBV6-1 | CASSEADRRGYTF
TRBD1 | TRBJ2-3 | TRBV27 | CASSRGQVQDTQYF
TRBD2 | TRBJ2-1 | TRBV2 | CASRTSGTSRGEQFF
- | TRBJ1-1 | TRBV20-1 | CSASSGTEAFF
TRBD1 | TRBJ1-2 | TRBV7-8 | CASSPRTGAGGYTF
- | TRBJ2-7 | TRBV29-1 | CSVEGGHYEQYF
TRBD2 | TRBJ2-5 | TRBV7-9 | CASSLEGGETQYF
- | TRBJ2-5 | TRBV10-3 | CAISDWRGGPNNQETQYF
TRBD1 | TRBJ2-3 | TRBV11-3 | CASSPNRQGHQYF
- | TRBJ1-5 | TRBV28 | CASIRSQVGQPQHF
TRBD1 | TRBJ2-3 | TRBV4-3 | CASSQDRTGPDTQYF
- | TRBJ2-7 | TRBV12-5 | CASGLAALNYEQYF